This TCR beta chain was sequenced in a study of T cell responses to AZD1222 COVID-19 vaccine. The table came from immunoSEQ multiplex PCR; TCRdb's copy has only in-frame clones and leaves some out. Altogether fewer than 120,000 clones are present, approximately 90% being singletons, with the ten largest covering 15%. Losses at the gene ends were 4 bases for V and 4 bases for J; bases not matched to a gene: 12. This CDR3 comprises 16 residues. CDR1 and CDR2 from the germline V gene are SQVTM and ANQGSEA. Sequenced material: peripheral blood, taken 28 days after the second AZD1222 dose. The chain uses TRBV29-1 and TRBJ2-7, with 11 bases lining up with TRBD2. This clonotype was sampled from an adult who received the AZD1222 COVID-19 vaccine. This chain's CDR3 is CSVGFFSGRARYEQYF. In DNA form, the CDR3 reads TGCAGCGTTGGGTTCTTTAGCGGGAGGGCCAGATACGAGCAGTACTTC.